This T cell receptor beta chain came from a study of cytomegalovirus exposure and HLA in healthy donors. V gave up 4 bases and J gave up 10 bases; unmatched junction bases: 3. The germline V gene has CDR1 SGHTA and CDR2 FQGNSA. This CDR3 is 11 amino acids long. PCR amplification relied on 60 Vbeta primers (plus 13 Jbeta primers). Generated by immunoSEQ multiplex PCR, the TCRdb table keeps only in-frame clones and is missing some. Of approximately 76,000 clones in the sample, less than 80% were seen once. Material: PBMCs. The chain has TRBV7-2 and TRBJ1-2; 7 nucleotides agree with TRBD1. The clonotype comes from a man aged 30-40 years in good health and CMV-seronegative. Written as DNA, the CDR3 is TGTGCCAGCAGCTCGACAGGGCTCTACACCTTC. Its protein is CASSSTGLYTF. Based on the CDR3 plus reference TRBV7-2 and TRBJ1-2, the full variable domain is GAGVSQSPSNKVTEKGKDVELRCDPISGHTALYWYRQSLGQGLEFLIYFQGNSAPDKSGLPSDRFSAERTGGSVSTLTIQRTQQEDSAVYLCASSSTGLYTFGSGTRLTVV.